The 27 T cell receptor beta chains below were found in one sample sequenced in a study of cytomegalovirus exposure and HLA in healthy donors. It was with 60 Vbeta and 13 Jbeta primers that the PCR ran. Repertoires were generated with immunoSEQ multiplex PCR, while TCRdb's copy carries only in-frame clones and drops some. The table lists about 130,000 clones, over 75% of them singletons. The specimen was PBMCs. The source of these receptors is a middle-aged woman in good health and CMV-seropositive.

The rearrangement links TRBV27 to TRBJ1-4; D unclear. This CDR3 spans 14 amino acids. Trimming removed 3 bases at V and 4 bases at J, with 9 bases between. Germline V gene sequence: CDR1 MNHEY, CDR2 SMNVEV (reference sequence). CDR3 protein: CASSFRGLNEKLFF. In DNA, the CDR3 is TGTGCCAGCAGTTTTCGAGGACTTAATGAAAAACTGTTTTTT.

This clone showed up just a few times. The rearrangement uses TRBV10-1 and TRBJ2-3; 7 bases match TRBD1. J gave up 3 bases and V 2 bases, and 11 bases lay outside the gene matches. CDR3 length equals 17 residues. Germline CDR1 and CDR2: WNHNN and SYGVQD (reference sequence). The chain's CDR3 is CASSEPSQGVTTDTQYF. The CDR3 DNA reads TGCGCCAGCAGTGAGCCTAGTCAGGGGGTAACGACAGATACGCAGTATTTT.

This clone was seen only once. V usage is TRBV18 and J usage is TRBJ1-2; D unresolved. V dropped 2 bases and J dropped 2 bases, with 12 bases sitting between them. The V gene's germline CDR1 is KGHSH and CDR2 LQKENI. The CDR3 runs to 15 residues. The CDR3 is CASSPYGTPNYGYTF. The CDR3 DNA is TGTGCCAGCTCACCATATGGCACGCCAAACTATGGCTACACCTTC.

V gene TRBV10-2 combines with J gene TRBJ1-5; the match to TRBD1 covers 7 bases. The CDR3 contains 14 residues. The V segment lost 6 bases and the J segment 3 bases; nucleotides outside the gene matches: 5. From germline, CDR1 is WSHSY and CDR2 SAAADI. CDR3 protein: CASRRTGFNQPQHF. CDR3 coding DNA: TGCGCCAGCAGACGGACAGGATTCAATCAGCCCCAGCATTTT.

In DNA, the CDR3 is TGTGCCAGTACCCCAGGGGGATGGACTGAAGCTTTCTTT. This codes for CASTPGGWTEAFF. This chain joins TRBV19 and TRBJ1-1; the match to TRBD1 covers 7 bases. The CDR3 is 13 amino acids. The germline gives CDR1 LNHDA, CDR2 SQIVND (reference sequence). The V segment lost 7 bases and the J segment 5 bases; nucleotides outside the gene matches: 7.

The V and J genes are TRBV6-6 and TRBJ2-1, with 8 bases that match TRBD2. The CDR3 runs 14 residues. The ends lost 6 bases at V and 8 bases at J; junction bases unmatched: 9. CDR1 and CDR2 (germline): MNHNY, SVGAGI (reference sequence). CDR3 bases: TGTGCCAGCAGCCCCGGCGGGACTAGTGATGAGCAGTTCTTC. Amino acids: CASSPGGTSDEQFF.

For the CDR3, the DNA is TGCGCCAGCAGCTACTGGGACACTCCGGTGGACACTGAAGCTTTCTTT. Protein sequence: CASSYWDTPVDTEAFF. The rearrangement joins TRBV5-1 to TRBJ1-1; the D gene is possibly TRBD1 (6 bases). This CDR3 contains 16 residues. The ends were cut back, 3 bases at V and 3 bases at J, with 18 bases in the middle. Germline V gives CDR1 SGHRS, CDR2 YFSETQ.

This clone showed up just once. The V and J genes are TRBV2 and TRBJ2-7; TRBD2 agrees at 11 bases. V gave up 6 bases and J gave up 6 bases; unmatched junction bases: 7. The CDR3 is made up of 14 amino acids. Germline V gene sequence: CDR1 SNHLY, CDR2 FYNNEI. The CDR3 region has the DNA TGTGCCAGCAGCCCCGACACTAGCGGGAGCGAGCAGTACTTC. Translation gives CASSPDTSGSEQYF.

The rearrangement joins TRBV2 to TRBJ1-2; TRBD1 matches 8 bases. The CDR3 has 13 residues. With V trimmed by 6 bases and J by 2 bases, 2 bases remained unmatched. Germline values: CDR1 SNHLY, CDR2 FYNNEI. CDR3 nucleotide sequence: TGTGCCAGCAGCTGGGACAGGAACTATGGCTACACCTTC. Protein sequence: CASSWDRNYGYTF.

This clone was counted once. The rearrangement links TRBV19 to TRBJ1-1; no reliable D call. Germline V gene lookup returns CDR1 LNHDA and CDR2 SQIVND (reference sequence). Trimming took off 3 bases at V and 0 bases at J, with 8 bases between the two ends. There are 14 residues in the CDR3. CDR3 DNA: TGTGCCAGTAGTATTCGACTCCTGAACACTGAAGCTTTCTTT. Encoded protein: CASSIRLLNTEAFF.

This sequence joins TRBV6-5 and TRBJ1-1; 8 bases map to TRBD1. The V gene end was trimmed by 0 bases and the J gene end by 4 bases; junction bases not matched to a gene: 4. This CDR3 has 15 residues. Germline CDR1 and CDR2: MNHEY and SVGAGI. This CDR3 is CASSYSFTGGTEAFF. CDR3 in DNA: TGTGCCAGCAGTTACTCCTTCACAGGGGGCACTGAAGCTTTCTTT.

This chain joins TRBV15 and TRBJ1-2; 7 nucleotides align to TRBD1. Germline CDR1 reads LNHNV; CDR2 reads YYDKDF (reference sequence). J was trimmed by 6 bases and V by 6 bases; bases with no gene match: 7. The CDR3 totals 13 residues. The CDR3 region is CATRGQGGNGYTF. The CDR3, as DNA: TGTGCCACCAGGGGTCAGGGGGGAAATGGCTACACCTTC.

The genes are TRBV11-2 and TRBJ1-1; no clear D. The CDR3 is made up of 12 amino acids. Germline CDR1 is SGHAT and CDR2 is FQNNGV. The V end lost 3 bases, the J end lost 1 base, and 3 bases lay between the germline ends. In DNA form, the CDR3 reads TGTGCCAGCAGCTTTCGGAACACTGAAGCTTTCTTT. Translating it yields CASSFRNTEAFF.

The CDR3 here is CASSDPTGKGTDTQYF. The CDR3 DNA is TGTGCCAGCAGCGATCCGACAGGGAAAGGCACAGATACGCAGTATTTT. The V gene is TRBV9, the J gene TRBJ2-3; TRBD1 aligns across 7 bases. The CDR3 totals 16 residues. Looked up from germline, CDR1 is SGDLS and CDR2 is YYNGEE. With V trimmed by 3 bases and J by 1 base, 8 bases remained unmatched. Full variable domain (remainder filled in from reference TRBV9 and TRBJ2-3): DSGVTQTPKHLITATGQRVTLRCSPRSGDLSVYWYQQSLDQGLQFLIQYYNGEERAKGNILERFSAQQFPDLHSELNLSSLELGDSALYFCASSDPTGKGTDTQYFGPGTRLTVL.

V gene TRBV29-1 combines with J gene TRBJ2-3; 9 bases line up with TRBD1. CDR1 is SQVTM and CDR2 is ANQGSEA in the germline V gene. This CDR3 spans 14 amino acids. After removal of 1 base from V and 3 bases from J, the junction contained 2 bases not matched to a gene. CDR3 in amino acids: CSVEVGQGTDTQYF. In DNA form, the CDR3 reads TGCAGCGTTGAAGTAGGACAGGGGACAGATACGCAGTATTTT.

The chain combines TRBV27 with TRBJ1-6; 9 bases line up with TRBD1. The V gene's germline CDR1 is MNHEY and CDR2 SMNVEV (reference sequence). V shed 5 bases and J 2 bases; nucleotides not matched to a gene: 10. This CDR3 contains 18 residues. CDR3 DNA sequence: TGTGCCAGCAGTATACAGGGGGCCTTCCTCCCCTATAATTCACCCCTCCACTTT. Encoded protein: CASSIQGAFLPYNSPLHF.

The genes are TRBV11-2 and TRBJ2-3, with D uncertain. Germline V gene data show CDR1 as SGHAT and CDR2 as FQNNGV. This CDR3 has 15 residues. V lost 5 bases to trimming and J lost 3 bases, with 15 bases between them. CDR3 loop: CASSQRLVLTDTQYF. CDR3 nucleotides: TGTGCCAGCAGCCAACGACTCGTTCTTACAGATACGCAGTATTTT.

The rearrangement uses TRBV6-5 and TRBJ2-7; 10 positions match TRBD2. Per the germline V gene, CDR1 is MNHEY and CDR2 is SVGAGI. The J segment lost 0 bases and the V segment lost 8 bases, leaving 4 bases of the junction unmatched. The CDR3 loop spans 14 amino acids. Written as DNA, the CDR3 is TGTGCCAGCGCGGCTAGCGGGAGCTCCTACGAGCAGTACTTC. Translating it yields CASAASGSSYEQYF.

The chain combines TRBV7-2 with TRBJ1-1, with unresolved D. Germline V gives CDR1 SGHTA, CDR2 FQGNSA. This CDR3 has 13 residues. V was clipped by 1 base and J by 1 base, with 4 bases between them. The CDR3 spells CASSLEANTEAFF. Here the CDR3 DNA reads TGTGCCAGCAGCTTAGAAGCGAACACTGAAGCTTTCTTT.

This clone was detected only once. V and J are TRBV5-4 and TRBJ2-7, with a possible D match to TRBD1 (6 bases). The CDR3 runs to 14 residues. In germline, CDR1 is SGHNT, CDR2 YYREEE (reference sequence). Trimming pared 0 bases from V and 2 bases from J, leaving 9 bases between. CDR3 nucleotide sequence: TGTGCCAGCAGCTTGGGGACAGTGCCCTACGAGCAGTACTTC. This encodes CASSLGTVPYEQYF.

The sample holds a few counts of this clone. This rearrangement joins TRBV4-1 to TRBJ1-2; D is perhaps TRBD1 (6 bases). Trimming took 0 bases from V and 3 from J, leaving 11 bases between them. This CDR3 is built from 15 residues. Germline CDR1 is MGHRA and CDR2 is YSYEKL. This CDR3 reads CASSQDDGGDYGYTF. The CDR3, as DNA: TGCGCCAGCAGCCAAGATGATGGGGGCGACTATGGCTACACCTTC.

The CDR3 DNA sequence: TGTGCCATCAGCCCACAGGGGACCCACCAGCAGTACTTC. Protein sequence: CAISPQGTHQQYF. V usage is TRBV10-3 and J usage is TRBJ2-7; the match to TRBD1 covers 7 bases. This CDR3 is 13 amino acids long. CDR1 is ENHRY, CDR2 SYGVKD, per germline. V was clipped by 6 bases and J by 8 bases; unmatched bases: 10.

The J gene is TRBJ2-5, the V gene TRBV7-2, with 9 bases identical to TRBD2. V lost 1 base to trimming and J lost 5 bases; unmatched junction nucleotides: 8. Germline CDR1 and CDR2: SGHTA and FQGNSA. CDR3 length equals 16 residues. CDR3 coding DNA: TGTGCCAGCAGCTTAGGTCGCGGGAGGGGGCTGGAGACCCAGTACTTC. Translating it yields CASSLGRGRGLETQYF. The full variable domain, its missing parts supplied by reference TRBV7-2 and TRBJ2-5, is GAGVSQSPSNKVTEKGKDVELRCDPISGHTALYWYRQSLGQGLEFLIYFQGNSAPDKSGLPSDRFSAERTGGSVSTLTIQRTQQEDSAVYLCASSLGRGRGLETQYFGPGTRLLVL.

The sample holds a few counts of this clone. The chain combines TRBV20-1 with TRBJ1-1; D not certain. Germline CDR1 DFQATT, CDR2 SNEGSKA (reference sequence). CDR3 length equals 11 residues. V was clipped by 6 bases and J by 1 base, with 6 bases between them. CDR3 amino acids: CSAAGNTEAFF. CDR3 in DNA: TGCAGTGCGGCAGGGAACACTGAAGCTTTCTTT.

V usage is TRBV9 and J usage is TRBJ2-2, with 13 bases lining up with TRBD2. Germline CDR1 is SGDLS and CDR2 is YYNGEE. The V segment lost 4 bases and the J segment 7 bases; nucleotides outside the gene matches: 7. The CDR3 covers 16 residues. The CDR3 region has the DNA TGTGCCAGCAGCCCGGGGACTAGCGGGGCCGGCGGGGAGCTGTTTTTT. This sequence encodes CASSPGTSGAGGELFF.

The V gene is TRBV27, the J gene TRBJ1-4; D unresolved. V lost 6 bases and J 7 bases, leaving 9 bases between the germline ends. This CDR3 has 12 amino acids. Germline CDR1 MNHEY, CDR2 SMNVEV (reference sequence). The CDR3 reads CASSRNFEKLFF. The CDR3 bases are TGTGCCAGCAGCCGTAATTTTGAAAAACTGTTTTTT.

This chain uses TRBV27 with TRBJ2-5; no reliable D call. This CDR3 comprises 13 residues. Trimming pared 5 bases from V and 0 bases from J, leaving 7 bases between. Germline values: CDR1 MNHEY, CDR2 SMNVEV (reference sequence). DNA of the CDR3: TGTGCCAGCAGTCCCGGGTACCAAGAGACCCAGTACTTC. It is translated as CASSPGYQETQYF.